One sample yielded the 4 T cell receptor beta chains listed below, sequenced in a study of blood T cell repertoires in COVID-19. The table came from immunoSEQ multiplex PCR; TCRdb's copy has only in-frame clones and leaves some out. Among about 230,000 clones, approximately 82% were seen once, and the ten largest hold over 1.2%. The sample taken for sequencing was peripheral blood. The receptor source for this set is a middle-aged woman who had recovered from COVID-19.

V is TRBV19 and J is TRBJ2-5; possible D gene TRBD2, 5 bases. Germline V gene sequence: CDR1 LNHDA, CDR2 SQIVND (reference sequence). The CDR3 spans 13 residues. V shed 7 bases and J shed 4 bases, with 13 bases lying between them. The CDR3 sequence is CASTTPGRETQYF. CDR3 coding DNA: TGTGCCAGTACCACCCCGGGGAGAGAGACCCAGTACTTC. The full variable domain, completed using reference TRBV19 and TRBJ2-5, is DGGITQSPKYLFRKEGQNVTLSCEQNLNHDAMYWYRQDPGQGLRLIYYSQIVNDFQKGDIAEGYSVSREKKESFPLTVTSAQKNPTAFYLCASTTPGRETQYFGPGTRLLVL.

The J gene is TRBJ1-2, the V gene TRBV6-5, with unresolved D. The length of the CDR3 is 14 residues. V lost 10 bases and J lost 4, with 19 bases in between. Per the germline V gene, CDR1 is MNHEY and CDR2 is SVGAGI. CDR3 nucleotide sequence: TGTGCCACCTCAATGCCCTACGAAACCTATGGCTACACCTTC. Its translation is CATSMPYETYGYTF.

The CDR3 here is CASSISGTAGYTF. DNA of the CDR3: TGTGCCAGCAGCATTTCCGGGACAGCTGGCTACACCTTC. This chain links TRBV7-6 with TRBJ1-2, with 7 bases matching TRBD1. With 5 bases clipped from V and 7 bases from J, the junction kept 7 bases outside the gene matches. The CDR3 covers 13 residues. Germline lookup yields CDR1 SGHVS and CDR2 FNYEAQ.

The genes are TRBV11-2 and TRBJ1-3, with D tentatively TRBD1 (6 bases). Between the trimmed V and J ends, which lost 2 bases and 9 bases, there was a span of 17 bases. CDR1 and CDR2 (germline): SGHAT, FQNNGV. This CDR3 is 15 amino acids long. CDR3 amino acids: CASSLQQGWRSTIYF. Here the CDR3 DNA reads TGTGCCAGCAGCTTACAGCAGGGGTGGAGGAGCACCATATATTTT.